This T cell receptor (beta chain) was identified in a study of blood T cell repertoires in COVID-19 (dated by TCRdb to about 2020). For context, the study as a whole: Collaborator samples came from the United States, Italy and Spain and covered acute and convalescent phases of COVID-19. The prospective study material was composed of cDNA or gDNA derived from T cells, B-cell-depleted T cells, or PBMCs. The dataset comprised deeply sampled blood TCRbeta repertoires from subjects exposed to, actively infected with, or recovered from COVID-19. The sample metadata nearly always contained a de-identified subject ID, COVID-19 status, age in years and sex. Where HLA class I and class II types were available, the types were taken from metadata supplied by the sample provider, not from assay-based typing. A freely available public database, intended as a resource for researchers studying the immune response to SARS-CoV-2, is where the repertoires were released. Samples were obtained from the ongoing ImmuneRACE study (first 160 participants) and from 1,254 subjects provided by 6 global collaborators. What the study reported, not specific to this receptor: The quantity of clinical and demographic metadata differed by source and by participant and was supplied without curation.

TCRbeta CDR3 regions were amplified from genomic DNA by means of the immunoSEQ Assay, a bias-controlled multiplex PCR. Turning to the authors' computational methods: Within the assay, amplification of reference gene primers was used to estimate how many nucleated cells each sample contained. Sequence reads were collapsed and filtered to measure the absolute abundance of every unique TCRbeta CDR3 rearrangement. For each sample, productive Simpson clonality was calculated as the square root of Simpson's diversity index across productive rearrangements. TCRdb mirrors the immuneACCESS table, restricted to in-frame sequences. Some clones are absent from its copies; in checked studies, under half trace to an unresolved V gene, and the reason for the others is unknown. V and J calls and clone size are given by that table; D and trimming were obtained from the DNA. The sample includes about 530,000 clones, with roughly nine tenths observed a single time. Around 8% of the sample comes from the top ten.

At one collaborating source in Seattle, patients were enrolled during active infection and were followed longitudinally through the course of disease. Collaborating institutions collected whole blood in K2EDTA tubes following their own protocols. For TCRbeta analysis, collaborators shipped samples in one of three forms: frozen whole blood, isolated PBMCs, or DNA extracted from either of those sample types. On this clone: The specificity of this receptor is unknown. Base qualities were left out, and no much larger clone turns up one base away.

This TCR came from a woman aged 45-59 years with COVID-19, enrolled during active disease. Sequencing used peripheral blood.

This receptor carries the CDR3 CASSPTAAENEQFF. The nucleotide sequence reads TGTGCCAGCAGCCCCACGGCGGCGGAGAATGAGCAGTTCTTC. Here the chain combines TRBV5-4 and TRBJ2-1; no D gene is confidently identified. From a lookup of the germline V gene (reference sequence), CDR1 and CDR2 are SGHNT and YYREEE. V gives up 4 bases and J gives up 7 bases, and the segment between their germline ends measures 15 bases. The CDR3 holds 14 amino acids from the cysteine to the phenylalanine. Only the CDR3 part of the read is kept: 42 bases, read in frame from the first base.